Listed here are 18 T cell receptor beta chains from one sample, sequenced in a study of blood T cell repertoires in COVID-19. The data were produced by immunoSEQ multiplex PCR, yet TCRdb's version contains in-frame clones alone and is incomplete. The top ten clones hold 6.5% to 9.5% of a sample with 260,000 or so clones, about four fifths of them seen once. Material: peripheral blood. The receptor source for this set is an elderly woman with COVID-19, enrolled during active disease.

The V and J genes are TRBV19 and TRBJ2-3, with 12 bases that match TRBD2. CDR1 and CDR2 (germline): LNHDA, SQIVND (reference sequence). The length of the CDR3 is 13 residues. Unmatched junction bases numbered 4, after V lost 6 bases and J lost 9 bases. For the CDR3, the DNA is TGTGCCAGTAGGCCCGGACTAGCGGGGACGCAGTATTTT. This gives the protein CASRPGLAGTQYF.

V gene TRBV19 combines with J gene TRBJ2-4; D perhaps matches TRBD2 (6 bases). The CDR3 is made up of 15 amino acids. Between the trimmed V and J ends, which lost 9 bases and 2 bases, there was a span of 17 bases. CDR1 and CDR2 (germline): LNHDA, SQIVND (reference sequence). CDR3 nucleotide sequence: TGTGCCAGCTACGACGGGAGATCGTCCAAAAACATTCAGTACTTC. Translation gives CASYDGRSSKNIQYF.

Notes on this clone: This sample includes further DNA sequences coding for the same CDR3. This chain uses TRBV20-1 with TRBJ1-1; D unresolved. Trimming took 6 bases from V and 2 from J, leaving 4 bases between them. This CDR3 spans 10 amino acids. The germline V gene encodes CDR1 DFQATT and CDR2 SNEGSKA (reference sequence). CDR3 loop: CSARNTEAFF. Written as DNA, the CDR3 is TGCAGTGCGCGCAACACTGAAGCTTTCTTT.

Only one count was recorded for this clone. The V call is TRBV6-5, the J call TRBJ1-1, with D hard to call. V was cut by 10 bases and J by 0 bases, with 9 bases left in between. Looked up from germline, CDR1 is MNHEY and CDR2 is SVGAGI. The CDR3 extends over 12 amino acids. CDR3 loop: CATTGVNTEAFF. For the CDR3, the DNA is TGTGCCACCACCGGGGTGAACACTGAAGCTTTCTTT.

The chain carries TRBV7-2 and TRBJ1-1; no definite D call. Trimming stripped 5 bases from V and 8 bases from J, with 24 bases between. CDR1 SGHTA and CDR2 FQGNSA come from the germline V gene. The CDR3 runs to 16 residues. CDR3 residues: CASSPPRGKSGSEAFF. CDR3 DNA: TGTGCCAGCAGCCCACCGCGTGGAAAATCGGGATCGGAAGCTTTCTTT.

The chain combines TRBV6-5 with TRBJ1-2, with TRBD1 matching 11 bases. This CDR3 spans 15 amino acids. Germline V gives CDR1 MNHEY, CDR2 SVGAGI. V lost 5 bases, J lost 4 bases, and 6 bases stayed unmatched. The CDR3 here is CASSRTGQGGYGYTF. CDR3 nucleotides: TGTGCCAGCAGTCGAACGGGACAGGGGGGCTATGGCTACACCTTC.

The chain has TRBV3-1 (or the pseudogene TRBV3-2) and TRBJ2-7; D gene unclear. CDR3 length equals 11 residues. Germline CDR1 is LGHDT and CDR2 is YNNKEL (reference sequence). With 4 bases removed from V and 7 bases from J, the gap between germline ends came to 8 bases. The CDR3 DNA is TGTGCCAGCAGCCGGCCTTGGGAGCAGTACTTC. This encodes CASSRPWEQYF.

The chain combines TRBV30 with TRBJ1-5, with D unresolved. V was pared by 3 bases and J by 2 bases, with 11 bases between. This CDR3 has 14 residues. Germline CDR1 GTSNPN, CDR2 SVGIG (reference sequence). DNA for the CDR3: TGTGCCTGGAGCGGAGCTAGCGGCAATCAGCCCCAGCATTTT. Translation: CAWSGASGNQPQHF.

V gene TRBV29-1 combines with J gene TRBJ1-1, with D hard to call. V lost 7 bases to trimming and J lost 5 bases, with 11 bases between them. The CDR3 sequence is 11 residues long. The germline V gene encodes CDR1 SQVTM and CDR2 ANQGSEA. CDR3 coding DNA: TGCAGCGGTCTTACAGTGACTGAAGCTTTCTTT. It translates to CSGLTVTEAFF.

The rearrangement joins TRBV10-1 to TRBJ2-4; tentative D call: TRBD2 (5 bases). V dropped 7 bases and J dropped 2 bases, with 18 bases sitting between them. The CDR3 runs 16 residues. Germline CDR1 and CDR2: WNHNN and SYGVQD (reference sequence). CDR3 region: CASKFFFGGSKNIQYF. DNA for the CDR3: TGCGCCAGCAAGTTCTTTTTCGGAGGTTCCAAAAACATTCAGTACTTC.

V and J are TRBV6-5 and TRBJ1-1; D is possibly TRBD1 (6 bases). Germline assignment: CDR1 MNHEY and CDR2 SVGAGI. V lost 6 bases and J 8 bases, leaving 19 bases between the germline ends. The CDR3 covers 14 residues. CDR3 region: CASSLSTGQIEAFF. The CDR3 DNA reads TGTGCCAGCAGCCTCTCCACCGGACAGATAGAAGCTTTCTTT.

The chain couples TRBV7-9 to TRBJ2-7, with D possibly being TRBD1 (6 bases). V was trimmed by 0 bases and J by 3 bases, leaving 12 bases between them. The CDR3 loop spans 15 amino acids. In germline, CDR1 is SEHNR, CDR2 FQNEAQ (reference sequence). The CDR3 loop is CASSLASGALYEQYF. As DNA, the CDR3 is TGTGCCAGCAGCTTAGCCTCAGGGGCCCTCTACGAGCAGTACTTC. Supplemented by reference TRBV7-9 and TRBJ2-7, the full variable domain reads DTGVSQNPRHKITKRGQNVTFRCDPISEHNRLYWYRQTLGQGPEFLTYFQNEAQLEKSRLLSDRFSAERPKGSFSTLEIQRTEQGDSAMYLCASSLASGALYEQYFGPGTRLTVT.

The chain recombines TRBV7-9 with TRBJ2-7; a weak D match, TRBD2 (5 bases). Trimming cost V 0 bases and J 2 bases, with 8 bases left between them. Germline values: CDR1 SEHNR, CDR2 FQNEAQ (reference sequence). This CDR3 comprises 14 residues. This CDR3 reads CASSLAGNPYEQYF. The CDR3 region has the DNA TGTGCCAGCAGCTTAGCCGGGAACCCCTACGAGCAGTACTTC.

The CDR3 sequence is CATLRTGNTEAFF. CDR3 coding DNA: TGTGCCACCCTCCGTACCGGGAACACTGAAGCTTTCTTT. The chain links TRBV6-5 to TRBJ1-1, with D unresolved. The CDR3 is made up of 13 amino acids. Germline loops: CDR1 MNHEY, CDR2 SVGAGI. V was cut by 10 bases and J by 1 base, with 13 bases left in between.

Here the CDR3 DNA reads TGTGCCAGCAGTAATCAGGGGTCCGAAGCTTTCTTT. This sequence encodes CASSNQGSEAFF. The chain recombines TRBV6-6 with TRBJ1-1; D may be TRBD1 (6 bases). The V end was cut by 5 bases, the J end by 8 bases, with 12 bases between. CDR3 length equals 12 residues. Germline CDR1 reads MNHNY; CDR2 reads SVGAGI (reference sequence).

This clone was counted only a few times. This chain uses TRBV6-2 or TRBV6-3 with TRBJ1-2; D is possibly TRBD1 (5 bases). The germline V gene encodes CDR1 MNHEY and CDR2 SVGEGT. Trimming removed 2 bases from V and 7 bases from J, with 11 bases in between. CDR3 length equals 13 residues. The CDR3 region has the DNA TGTGCCAGCAGTTACATCAGGGAGGCTGGCTACACCTTC. It codes for CASSYIREAGYTF.

The V and J genes are TRBV6-2 or TRBV6-3 and TRBJ2-5; 14 nucleotides line up with TRBD2. Germline-derived CDR1 and CDR2 are MNHEY and SVGEGT. The CDR3 is made up of 17 amino acids. The junction had 10 bases not matched to a gene; V was cut back by 5 bases and J by 5 bases. CDR3: CASSPGTSGGSVETQYF. For the CDR3, the DNA is TGTGCCAGCAGTCCCGGGACTAGCGGGGGTTCCGTCGAGACCCAGTACTTC.

The J gene is TRBJ1-5, the V gene TRBV5-1, with unresolved D. There are 13 residues in the CDR3. V was shortened by 3 bases and J by 2 bases, with 6 bases between the two germline ends. Germline CDR1 and CDR2: SGHRS and YFSETQ. The CDR3, as DNA: TGCGCCAGCAGCTCCGAGGGCAATCAGCCCCAGCATTTT. Residues: CASSSEGNQPQHF.